What follows are 19 T cell receptor beta chains derived from one specimen sequenced in a study of OX40 agonist ivuxolimab in advanced cancers. Assay: immunoSEQ multiplex PCR; the TCRdb copy retains only in-frame clones and omits some. Seen here are approximately 67,000 clones, roughly 90% observed once, and the top ten hold less than 2.5%. The sample was CD4+ or CD8+ T cells sorted from blood, taken in a trial of the OX40 agonist ivuxolimab. These receptors were obtained from an adult with an advanced solid tumor such as melanoma, head and neck, liver or kidney cancer.

The chain couples TRBV28 to TRBJ1-2; perhaps TRBD1 as D (5 bases). The length of the CDR3 is 14 residues. Germline V lookup: CDR1 MDHEN, CDR2 SYDVKM. The V end was cut by 6 bases, the J end by 4 bases, with 15 bases between. CDR3 coding DNA: TGTGCCAGCAGCACCGCACAGGTCGTCTATGGCTACACCTTC. It encodes CASSTAQVVYGYTF.

The chain carries TRBV4-3 and TRBJ2-1; D perhaps matches TRBD2 (5 bases). This CDR3 has 14 amino acids. CDR1 and CDR2 from the germline V gene are LGHNA and YSLEER. Trimming removed 4 bases from V and 5 bases from J, with 12 bases in between. The CDR3 here is CASSLSGIHNEQFF. DNA for the CDR3: TGCGCCAGCAGCCTCTCCGGGATCCACAATGAGCAGTTCTTC.

The J gene is TRBJ2-2, the V gene TRBV6-5; D call uncertain. This CDR3 is 12 amino acids long. V was cut by 5 bases and J by 6 bases, with 7 bases left in between. Germline loops: CDR1 MNHEY, CDR2 SVGAGI. CDR3 nucleotide sequence: TGTGCCAGCAGTATCTGGCCCGGGGAGCTGTTTTTT. Amino acid sequence: CASSIWPGELFF.

The chain carries TRBV5-1 and TRBJ1-1; 7 positions agree with TRBD1. The V segment lost 0 bases and the J segment 7 bases; nucleotides outside the gene matches: 3. Germline loops: CDR1 SGHRS, CDR2 YFSETQ. This CDR3 is 13 amino acids long. The CDR3 nucleotides are TGCGCCAGCAGCTTGGGGTCAGGGGGTGAAGCTTTCTTT. Translated: CASSLGSGGEAFF.

Turning to this clone: This sample also contains other DNA sequences that code for the same CDR3. V is TRBV28 and J is TRBJ1-3; D is undetermined. The CDR3 is 15 amino acids. Trimming took off 5 bases at V and 3 bases at J, with 14 bases between the two ends. Germline V gene lookup returns CDR1 MDHEN and CDR2 SYDVKM. CDR3 bases: TGTGCCAGCAGTCCTACGGGTACCGGTGGAAACACCATATATTTT. Translation gives CASSPTGTGGNTIYF.

V is TRBV4-1 and J is TRBJ2-3; TRBD2 aligns across 8 bases. The germline V gene has CDR1 MGHRA and CDR2 YSYEKL. This CDR3 comprises 16 residues. V lost 6 bases, J lost 1 base, and 9 bases stayed unmatched. The CDR3 sequence is CASRRTYSGGTDTQYF. CDR3 bases: TGCGCCAGCAGAAGAACCTATAGCGGGGGCACAGATACGCAGTATTTT.

The rearrangement links TRBV29-1 to TRBJ1-5, with 8 bases aligning to TRBD1. Germline V gene data show CDR1 as SQVTM and CDR2 as ANQGSEA. There are 15 residues in the CDR3. The J segment lost 5 bases and the V segment lost 6 bases, leaving 12 bases of the junction unmatched. CDR3 residues: CSVLSGGGVDQPQHF. For the CDR3, the DNA is TGCAGCGTGCTTTCAGGGGGCGGGGTGGATCAGCCCCAGCATTTT.

The CDR3 DNA reads as TGTGCCAGCAGCTTGGACTCGGCATCCTCCTACGAGCAGTACTTC. Protein: CASSLDSASSYEQYF. The genes are TRBV28 and TRBJ2-7; tentatively, D is TRBD2 (5 bases). CDR3 length: 15 amino acids. V was clipped by 6 bases and J by 0 bases, with 15 bases between them. The V gene's germline CDR1 is MDHEN and CDR2 SYDVKM.

The chain joins TRBV28 to TRBJ1-5; 7 bases are a match to TRBD1. The V and J ends lost 6 bases and 7 bases, in that order; junction bases with no gene match: 9. The CDR3 is made up of 14 amino acids. CDR1 is MDHEN, CDR2 SYDVKM, per germline. The CDR3 nucleotides are TGTGCCAGCAGAAAAACAGGGGAAGAGCAGCCCCAGCATTTT. Residues: CASRKTGEEQPQHF.

This clone is a singleton in its sample. The gene calls are TRBV7-8 and TRBJ2-7; D unclear. Germline V gene lookup returns CDR1 SGHVS and CDR2 FQNEAQ. Trimming took 7 bases from V and 4 from J, leaving 14 bases between them. The CDR3 sequence is 13 residues long. The DNA of the CDR3 is TGTGCCAGCACCCCAGGCGATTTATACGAGCAGTACTTC. Its protein is CASTPGDLYEQYF.

The rearrangement uses TRBV19 and TRBJ2-5; D perhaps matches TRBD2 (5 bases). The CDR3 has 15 residues. CDR1 and CDR2 from the germline V gene are LNHDA and SQIVND (reference sequence). With 8 bases removed from V and 2 bases from J, the gap between germline ends came to 18 bases. The CDR3 sequence: CASSYTRTRQETQYF. CDR3 nucleotides: TGTGCCAGTTCCTACACCCGGACTCGACAAGAGACCCAGTACTTC.

This chain connects TRBV6-1 to TRBJ1-1; 9 nucleotides agree with TRBD1. This CDR3 is built from 15 residues. The V gene end was trimmed by 6 bases and the J gene end by 8 bases; junction bases not matched to a gene: 13. Germline CDR1 and CDR2: MNHNS and SASEGT. The CDR3 sequence: CASRPGQGGRAEAFF. The CDR3 DNA is TGTGCCAGCAGGCCGGGACAGGGAGGAAGGGCGGAAGCTTTCTTT.

The chain combines TRBV6-5 with TRBJ2-7, with a weak D call TRBD2 (5 bases). CDR3 length: 15 residues. Trimming took off 0 bases at V and 3 bases at J, with 12 bases between the two ends. The germline V gene has CDR1 MNHEY and CDR2 SVGAGI. The chain's CDR3 is CASSYSGGFRYEQYF. Here the CDR3 DNA reads TGTGCCAGCAGTTACTCGGGCGGGTTCCGCTACGAGCAGTACTTC.

This chain's CDR3 is CASSKASGGAYFEQYF. The CDR3 region has the DNA TGTGCCAGCAGCAAAGCAAGCGGGGGGGCATATTTCGAGCAGTACTTC. The rearrangement joins TRBV21-1 to TRBJ2-7; the table's D call of TRBD2 was not tested on the DNA. TRBV21-1 is a recognized pseudogene. This CDR3 region has 16 residues.

This clone is a singleton in its sample. The chain uses TRBV7-2 and TRBJ1-1; D gene uncertain. The CDR3 covers 13 residues. The V end lost 3 bases, the J end lost 1 base, and 6 bases lay between the germline ends. Germline V CDR1 and CDR2: SGHTA, FQGNSA. The CDR3 loop reads CASSLGRNTEAFF. The CDR3 DNA reads as TGTGCCAGCAGCTTGGGGAGGAACACTGAAGCTTTCTTT. The variable domain in full, with the rest retrieved from reference TRBV7-2 and TRBJ1-1, is GAGVSQSPSNKVTEKGKDVELRCDPISGHTALYWYRQSLGQGLEFLIYFQGNSAPDKSGLPSDRFSAERTGGSVSTLTIQRTQQEDSAVYLCASSLGRNTEAFFGQGTRLTVV.

The rearrangement uses TRBV2 and TRBJ1-1; TRBD1 matches at 9 bases. The CDR3 is made up of 14 amino acids. The V gene end was trimmed by 7 bases and the J gene end by 4 bases; junction bases not matched to a gene: 7. Germline CDR1 SNHLY, CDR2 FYNNEI. The CDR3 bases are TGTGCCAGCATGGGGACGGACAGGGGCACTGAAGCTTTCTTT. Its protein is CASMGTDRGTEAFF.

V gene TRBV5-1 combines with J gene TRBJ1-1, with D unclear. Germline CDR1 reads SGHRS; CDR2 reads YFSETQ. Trimming stripped 5 bases from V and 8 bases from J, with 13 bases between. The CDR3 has 12 amino acids. The DNA of the CDR3 is TGCGCCAGCAGAGCCCCTGATACCGAAGCTTTCTTT. Encoded protein: CASRAPDTEAFF.

The V and J genes are TRBV6-6 and TRBJ2-1; 7 nucleotides line up with TRBD1. This CDR3 comprises 14 residues. Germline trimming cut 4 bases from V and 5 bases from J; bases unmatched to any gene: 5. CDR1 is MNHNY and CDR2 is SVGAGI in the germline V gene (reference sequence). The CDR3: CASSSTGQDNEQFF. In DNA form, the CDR3 reads TGTGCCAGCAGTTCGACAGGGCAAGACAATGAGCAGTTCTTC.

Note on this clone: At one end, the junction sequence differs from germline, possibly due to a read error. J is TRBJ2-3 and V is TRBV19, with D maybe TRBD2 (6 bases). Germline lookup yields CDR1 LNHDA and CDR2 SQIVND (reference sequence). The CDR3 totals 14 residues. In DNA, the CDR3 is TGTACCAGTAGTATCCCGGGGGTCACAGATACGCAGTATTTT. Its translation is CTSSIPGVTDTQYF.